This entry lists 26 T cell receptor beta chains sequenced from one sample in a study of blood T cell repertoires in COVID-19. Sequencing was performed with immunoSEQ multiplex PCR; in TCRdb, only in-frame clones are kept and a portion is missing. The table records 110,000 to 150,000 clones, approximately 80% of them present only once. The material sequenced was PBMCs or T cells enriched from blood (not recorded which). All receptors derive from a woman between 18 and 30 years old who had been exposed to COVID-19.

V gene TRBV7-7 combines with J gene TRBJ2-1; 10 positions match TRBD2. The CDR3 covers 15 residues. Trimming removed 1 base from V and 8 bases from J; junction bases left unmatched: 5. The germline V gene has CDR1 SSHAT and CDR2 FNYEAQ (reference sequence). The CDR3 is CASSLGTSGNHEQFF. The DNA for the CDR3 is TGTGCCAGCAGCTTAGGAACTAGCGGGAACCATGAGCAGTTCTTC.

This clone ranks as medium-sized (0.01 to 0.1%). This sequence joins TRBV4-2 and TRBJ2-7, with TRBD1 identical over 7 bases. The CDR3 runs to 16 residues. The V gene's germline CDR1 is LGHNA and CDR2 YNFKEQ. After removal of 0 bases from V and 0 bases from J, the junction contained 5 bases not matched to a gene. CDR3: CASSQDRGQSSYEQYF. The CDR3 bases are TGTGCCAGCAGCCAAGATAGGGGACAGAGCTCCTACGAGCAGTACTTC.

On this clone itself: At the DNA level, this CDR3 is encoded by other sequences in the same sample as well. This chain uses TRBV27 with TRBJ1-4, with D possibly being TRBD1 (5 bases). The CDR3 covers 14 residues. The germline V gene has CDR1 MNHEY and CDR2 SMNVEV (reference sequence). Between the trimmed V and J ends, which lost 6 bases and 0 bases, there was a span of 8 bases. CDR3 protein: CASRGVATNEKLFF. CDR3 nucleotide sequence: TGTGCCAGCAGAGGGGTAGCAACTAATGAAAAACTGTTTTTT.

V is TRBV11-2 and J is TRBJ2-5; TRBD2 matches 11 bases. The germline CDR1 and CDR2 sequences are SGHAT and FQNNGV. The CDR3 totals 17 residues. V was pared by 5 bases and J by 1 base, with 9 bases of the junction left unmatched. CDR3 coding DNA: TGTGCCAGCAGCCCCTCTCGGCTAGCGGGGGGCCAAGAGACCCAGTACTTC. Residues: CASSPSRLAGGQETQYF.

The V call is TRBV27, the J call TRBJ2-3; 9 nucleotides line up with TRBD2. The CDR3 runs to 16 residues. The V segment lost 8 bases and the J segment 5 bases; nucleotides outside the gene matches: 14. CDR1 MNHEY and CDR2 SMNVEV come from the germline V gene (reference sequence). CDR3 sequence: CASGRFLAGFEDTQYF. The CDR3 nucleotides are TGTGCCAGCGGAAGGTTTCTAGCGGGATTTGAAGATACGCAGTATTTT.

This sequence joins TRBV11-3 and TRBJ2-5; 9 nucleotides agree with TRBD2. V lost 0 bases to trimming and J lost 4 bases; unmatched junction nucleotides: 18. Per germline, CDR1 SGHNT and CDR2 YENEEA. CDR3 length: 20 residues. Here the CDR3 reads CASSLEASGGVAGAPETQYF. In DNA form, the CDR3 reads TGTGCCAGCAGCTTAGAGGCGTCTGGTGGGGTAGCGGGAGCTCCAGAGACCCAGTACTTC.

V and J are TRBV15 and TRBJ1-5, with a tentative D call TRBD1 (5 bases). V was trimmed by 3 bases and J by 4 bases, leaving 19 bases between them. CDR1 and CDR2 (germline): LNHNV, YYDKDF (reference sequence). The CDR3 length is 17 residues. The CDR3 DNA is TGTGCCACCAGCAGGGGGGGACGAGACAGTTTGAATCAGCCCCAGCATTTT. As protein: CATSRGGRDSLNQPQHF. The full variable domain, completed using reference TRBV15 and TRBJ1-5, is DAMVIQNPRYQVTQFGKPVTLSCSQTLNHNVMYWYQQKSSQAPKLLFHYYDKDFNNEADTPDNFQSRRPNTSFCFLDIRSPGLGDTAMYLCATSRGGRDSLNQPQHFGDGTRLSIL.

The V call is TRBV2, the J call TRBJ1-2, with D unclear. CDR3 length equals 13 residues. Germline V gene data show CDR1 as SNHLY and CDR2 as FYNNEI. Trimming cost V 3 bases and J 2 bases, with 7 bases left between them. CDR3 sequence reads: CASSDDTNYGYTF. The CDR3 nucleotides read TGTGCCAGCAGTGATGACACGAACTATGGCTACACCTTC. The variable domain in full, with the rest retrieved from reference TRBV2 and TRBJ1-2, is EPEVTQTPSHQVTQMGQEVILRCVPISNHLYFYWYRQILGQKVEFLVSFYNNEISEKSEIFDDQFSVERPDGSNFTLKIRSTKLEDSAMYFCASSDDTNYGYTFGSGTRLTVV.

J is TRBJ2-2 and V is TRBV27, with D unclear. Germline loops: CDR1 MNHEY, CDR2 SMNVEV (reference sequence). CDR3 length: 14 residues. The ends were cut back, 3 bases at V and 2 bases at J, with 7 bases in the middle. CDR3 sequence: CASSFELNTGELFF. DNA of the CDR3: TGTGCCAGCAGTTTTGAACTCAACACCGGGGAGCTGTTTTTT.

This clone was detected only once. The rearrangement joins TRBV11-2 to TRBJ2-7; 8 nucleotides match TRBD2. This CDR3 region has 15 residues. Germline trimming cut 1 base from V and 2 bases from J; bases unmatched to any gene: 4. The germline V gene has CDR1 SGHAT and CDR2 FQNNGV. CDR3 in amino acids: CASSLGAGGPYEQYF. The CDR3 region has the DNA TGTGCCAGCAGCTTAGGGGCGGGAGGCCCCTACGAGCAGTACTTC.

The CDR3 coding sequence is TGTGCCATCAGCGGAGACGGCATGAACACTGAAGCTTTCTTT. Protein sequence: CAISGDGMNTEAFF. This chain uses TRBV10-3 with TRBJ1-1; D is undetermined. Deletions cut 6 bases from V and 0 bases from J, with 11 bases between. Germline values: CDR1 ENHRY, CDR2 SYGVKD. CDR3 length: 14 amino acids.

The chain joins TRBV1 to TRBJ1-4; the table assigns TRBD1, which was not confirmed against the DNA. TRBV1 is recorded as a pseudogene. The CDR3 is 14 amino acids. The CDR3 is CTSSHLLTGEKLFF. In DNA form, the CDR3 reads TGCACCAGCAGCCACCTCCTAACAGGTGAAAAACTGTTTTTT.

CDR3 region: CASSPGTGSHEQYF. CDR3 DNA sequence: TGTGCCAGCAGCCCCGGGACAGGGAGCCACGAGCAGTACTTC. The V and J genes are TRBV7-8 and TRBJ2-7; 9 bases match TRBD1. V lost 5 bases, J lost 5 bases, and 7 bases stayed unmatched. CDR1 SGHVS and CDR2 FQNEAQ come from the germline V gene. CDR3 length: 14 amino acids.

V and J are TRBV28 and TRBJ2-5; TRBD2 matches at 9 bases. The V and J ends lost 6 bases and 5 bases, in that order; junction bases with no gene match: 10. The CDR3 runs to 15 residues. CDR1 is MDHEN and CDR2 is SYDVKM in the germline V gene. The CDR3 region is CASSFEGLALETQYF. The CDR3 DNA reads TGTGCCAGCAGCTTCGAGGGACTAGCATTGGAGACCCAGTACTTC.

This rearrangement joins TRBV5-4 to TRBJ2-7; 8 bases fit TRBD1. The CDR3 is 15 amino acids. Germline CDR1 is SGHNT and CDR2 is YYREEE (reference sequence). Trimming removed 1 base from V and 4 bases from J; junction bases left unmatched: 7. CDR3 protein: CASSLKTGASYEQYF. DNA for the CDR3: TGTGCCAGCAGCTTGAAGACAGGGGCGTCTTACGAGCAGTACTTC.

CDR3 sequence: CASSQVLAGGPGTDTQYF. The CDR3, as DNA: TGTGCCAGCAGCCAAGTATTAGCGGGAGGGCCCGGCACAGATACGCAGTATTTT. V and J are TRBV3-1 (or the pseudogene TRBV3-2) and TRBJ2-3; 11 bases map to TRBD2. Germline V lookup: CDR1 LGHDT, CDR2 YNNKEL (reference sequence). V shed 1 base, J shed 1 base, and the junction held 7 bases outside the gene matches. This CDR3 spans 18 amino acids.

J is TRBJ1-2 and V is TRBV19; D unclear. CDR1 LNHDA and CDR2 SQIVND come from the germline V gene (reference sequence). Trimming removed 7 bases at V and 3 bases at J, with 18 bases between. The CDR3 spans 15 residues. The CDR3 DNA sequence: TGTGCCAGTACACCTATGGGAGGGATGGACTATGGCTACACCTTC. This encodes CASTPMGGMDYGYTF. Based on the CDR3 plus reference TRBV19 and TRBJ1-2, the full variable domain is DGGITQSPKYLFRKEGQNVTLSCEQNLNHDAMYWYRQDPGQGLRLIYYSQIVNDFQKGDIAEGYSVSREKKESFPLTVTSAQKNPTAFYLCASTPMGGMDYGYTFGSGTRLTVV.

The chain employs TRBV6-2 or TRBV6-3 and TRBJ2-5; TRBD2 matches 9 bases. Germline lookup yields CDR1 MNHEY and CDR2 SVGEGT. Losses at the gene ends were 4 bases for V and 4 bases for J; bases not matched to a gene: 10. This CDR3 is 16 amino acids long. In nucleotides, the CDR3 is TGTGCCAGCAGTTCCCGCCTAGCGGGAAGGCGAGAGACCCAGTACTTC. It is translated as CASSSRLAGRRETQYF.

The chain couples TRBV11-2 to TRBJ1-3; 7 nucleotides align to TRBD1. After removal of 4 bases from V and 3 bases from J, the junction contained 18 bases not matched to a gene. The CDR3 loop spans 19 amino acids. In germline, CDR1 is SGHAT, CDR2 FQNNGV. The CDR3 loop reads CASSSDAPVTGLDGNTIYF. The CDR3 nucleotides are TGTGCCAGCAGCTCCGATGCACCGGTGACAGGGCTTGATGGAAACACCATATATTTT.

The chain carries TRBV28 and TRBJ2-7, with 8 bases identical to TRBD1. The germline gives CDR1 MDHEN, CDR2 SYDVKM. V was clipped by 4 bases and J by 2 bases; unmatched bases: 10. The CDR3 spans 16 residues. CDR3 protein: CASSYRPGQVTYEQYF. The CDR3 DNA is TGTGCCAGCAGTTACCGACCGGGACAGGTTACCTACGAGCAGTACTTC.

The chain joins TRBV2 to TRBJ2-1, with 8 bases matching TRBD2. The germline V gene has CDR1 SNHLY and CDR2 FYNNEI. J was trimmed by 5 bases and V by 2 bases; bases with no gene match: 5. The CDR3 is 15 amino acids. The CDR3 DNA follows: TGTGCCAGCAGTGAAACTAGCGGAGGGCACAATGAGCAGTTCTTC. It specifies CASSETSGGHNEQFF.

This clone was recorded many times. The rearrangement links TRBV5-8 to TRBJ1-1, with a tentative D call TRBD1 (5 bases). CDR1 and CDR2 from the germline V gene are SGHTS and YDEGEE. The CDR3 has 14 residues. V was shortened by 3 bases and J by 0 bases, with 9 bases between the two germline ends. The CDR3 nucleotides read TGTGCCAGCAGCTGGGGGGTATTGAACACTGAAGCTTTCTTT. Amino acid sequence: CASSWGVLNTEAFF.

The chain links TRBV20-1 to TRBJ2-3; the D call may be TRBD1 or TRBD2 (5 bases each). The CDR3 is made up of 14 amino acids. Deletions cut 3 bases from V and 0 bases from J, with 10 bases between. In germline, CDR1 is DFQATT, CDR2 SNEGSKA (reference sequence). CDR3 amino acids: CSASEGRSTDTQYF. The DNA of the CDR3 is TGCAGTGCTAGTGAGGGGCGTAGCACAGATACGCAGTATTTT.

This clone was counted a few times. In DNA form, the CDR3 reads TGTGCCAGCAGGCAGGCTAATTCACCCCTCCACTTT. Residues: CASRQANSPLHF. The gene calls are TRBV6-5 and TRBJ1-6; D gene ambiguous. This CDR3 spans 12 amino acids. Trimming took off 6 bases at V and 6 bases at J, with 6 bases between the two ends. Germline CDR1 MNHEY, CDR2 SVGAGI.

In its sample, this clone was seen once. This sequence joins TRBV3-1 (or the pseudogene TRBV3-2) and TRBJ2-5, with D possibly TRBD2 on 5 matching bases. The CDR3 has 15 residues. The ends were cut back, 8 bases at V and 5 bases at J, with 21 bases in the middle. In germline, CDR1 is LGHDT, CDR2 YNNKEL (reference sequence). CDR3 amino acids: CASRGYRGSRETQYF. CDR3 sequence (DNA): TGTGCCAGCCGAGGATATAGAGGGTCCAGGGAGACCCAGTACTTC.

The V and J genes are TRBV11-2 and TRBJ1-4; no definite D call. In germline, CDR1 is SGHAT, CDR2 FQNNGV. The CDR3 is 14 amino acids. The V and J ends lost 2 bases and 13 bases respectively, with 17 bases between them. CDR3 region: CASSLSGADGGLFF. Written as DNA, the CDR3 is TGTGCCAGCAGCTTAAGCGGTGCGGATGGAGGACTGTTTTTT. Full variable domain (rest looked up from reference TRBV11-2 and TRBJ1-4): EAGVAQSPRYKIIEKRQSVAFWCNPISGHATLYWYQQILGQGPKLLIQFQNNGVVDDSQLPKDRFSAERLKGVDSTLKIQPAKLEDSAVYLCASSLSGADGGLFFGSGTQLSVL.